This T cell receptor (beta chain) originates from a study of blood T cell repertoires in COVID-19. Study details: T cells, B-cell-depleted T cells, or PBMCs provided the cDNA or gDNA that served as material.

There are 16 residues in the CDR3. Per germline, CDR1 LNHDA and CDR2 SQIVND (reference sequence). Between the trimmed V and J ends, which lost 4 bases and 3 bases, there was a span of 18 bases. How the authors handled the data: Reference gene primer amplification in the assay estimated nucleated cell counts. Assay: immunoSEQ multiplex PCR; the TCRdb copy retains only in-frame clones and omits some. V and J calls and clone size are given by that table; D and trimming were obtained from the DNA. The table lists approximately 84,000 clones, 70% to 90% of them singletons, with over 9.5% in the top ten. Sequencing was done on a sample of peripheral blood. The genes are TRBV19 and TRBJ1-2, with D perhaps TRBD1 (6 bases). The sequence was obtained from a human donor in a cohort sampled during active COVID-19. CDR3 sequence reads: CASSKIQGAGDYGYTF. The CDR3 nucleotides read TGTGCCAGTAGTAAAATACAGGGCGCCGGGGACTATGGCTACACCTTC.